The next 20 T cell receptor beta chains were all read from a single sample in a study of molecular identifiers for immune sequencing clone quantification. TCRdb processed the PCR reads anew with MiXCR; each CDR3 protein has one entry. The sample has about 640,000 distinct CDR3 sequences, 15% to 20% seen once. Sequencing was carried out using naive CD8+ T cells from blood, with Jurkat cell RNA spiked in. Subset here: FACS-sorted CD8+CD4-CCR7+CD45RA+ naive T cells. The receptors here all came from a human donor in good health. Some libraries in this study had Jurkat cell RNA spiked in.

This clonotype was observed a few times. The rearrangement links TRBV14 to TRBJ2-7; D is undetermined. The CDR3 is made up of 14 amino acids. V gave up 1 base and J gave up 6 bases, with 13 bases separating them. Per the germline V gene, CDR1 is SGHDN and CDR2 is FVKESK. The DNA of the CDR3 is TGTGCCAGCAGCCAAGTTAACCAAGCTGGCGAGCAGTACTTC. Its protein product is CASSQVNQAGEQYF.

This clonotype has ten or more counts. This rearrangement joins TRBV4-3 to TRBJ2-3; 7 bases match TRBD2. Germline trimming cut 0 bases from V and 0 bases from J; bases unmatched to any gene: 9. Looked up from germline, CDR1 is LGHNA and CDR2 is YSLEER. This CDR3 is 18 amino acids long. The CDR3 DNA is TGCGCCAGCAGCCAAGAGTCTAGCGGATACTCTAGCACAGATACGCAGTATTTT. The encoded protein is CASSQESSGYSSTDTQYF.

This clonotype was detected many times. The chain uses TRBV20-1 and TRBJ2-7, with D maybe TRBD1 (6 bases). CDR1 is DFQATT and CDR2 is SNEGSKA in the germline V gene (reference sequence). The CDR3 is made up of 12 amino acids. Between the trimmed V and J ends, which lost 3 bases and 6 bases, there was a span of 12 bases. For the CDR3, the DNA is TGCAGTGCTAGTAATCAGGGGTCCGAGCAGTACTTC. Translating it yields CSASNQGSEQYF.

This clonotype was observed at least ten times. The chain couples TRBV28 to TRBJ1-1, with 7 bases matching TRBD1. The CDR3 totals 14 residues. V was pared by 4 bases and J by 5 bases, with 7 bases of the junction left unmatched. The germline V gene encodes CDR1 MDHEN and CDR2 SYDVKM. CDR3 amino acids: CASSSTGVGTEAFF. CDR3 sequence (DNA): TGTGCCAGCAGTTCCACAGGGGTGGGAACTGAAGCTTTCTTT.

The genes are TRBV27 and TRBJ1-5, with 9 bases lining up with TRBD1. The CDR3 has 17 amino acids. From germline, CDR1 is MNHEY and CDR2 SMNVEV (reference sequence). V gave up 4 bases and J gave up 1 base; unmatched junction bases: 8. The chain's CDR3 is CASSSGTGMWSNQPQHF. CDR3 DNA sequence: TGTGCCAGCAGTTCCGGGACAGGGATGTGGAGCAATCAGCCCCAGCATTTT.

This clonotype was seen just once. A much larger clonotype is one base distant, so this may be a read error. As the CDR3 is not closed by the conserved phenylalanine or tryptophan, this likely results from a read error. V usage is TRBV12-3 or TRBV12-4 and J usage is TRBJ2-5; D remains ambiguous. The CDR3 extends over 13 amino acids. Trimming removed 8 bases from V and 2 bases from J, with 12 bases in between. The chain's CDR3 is CASFEAEQETQYL. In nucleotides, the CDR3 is TGTGCCAGCTTTGAGGCAGAGCAAGAGACCCAGTACCTC.

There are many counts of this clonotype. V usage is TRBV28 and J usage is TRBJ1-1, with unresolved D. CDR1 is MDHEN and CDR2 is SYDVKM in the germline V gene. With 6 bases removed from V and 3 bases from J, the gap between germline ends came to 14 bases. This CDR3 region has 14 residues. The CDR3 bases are TGTGCCAGCAGCCGAGAGACCGACGACACTGAAGCTTTCTTT. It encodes CASSRETDDTEAFF.

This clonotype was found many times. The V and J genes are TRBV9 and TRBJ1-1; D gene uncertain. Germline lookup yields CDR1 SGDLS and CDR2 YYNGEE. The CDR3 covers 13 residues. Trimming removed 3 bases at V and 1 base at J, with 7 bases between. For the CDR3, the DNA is TGTGCCAGCAGCGCTACAGCGAACACTGAAGCTTTCTTT. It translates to CASSATANTEAFF.

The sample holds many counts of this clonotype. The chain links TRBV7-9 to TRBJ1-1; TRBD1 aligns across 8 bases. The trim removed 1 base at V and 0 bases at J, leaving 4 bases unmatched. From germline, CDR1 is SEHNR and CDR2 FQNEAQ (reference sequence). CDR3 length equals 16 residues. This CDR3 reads CASSLEPGGVNTEAFF. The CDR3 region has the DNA TGTGCCAGCAGCTTAGAACCAGGGGGCGTGAACACTGAAGCTTTCTTT. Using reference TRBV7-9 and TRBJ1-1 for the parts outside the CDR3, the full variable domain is DTGVSQNPRHKITKRGQNVTFRCDPISEHNRLYWYRQTLGQGPEFLTYFQNEAQLEKSRLLSDRFSAERPKGSFSTLEIQRTEQGDSAMYLCASSLEPGGVNTEAFFGQGTRLTVV.

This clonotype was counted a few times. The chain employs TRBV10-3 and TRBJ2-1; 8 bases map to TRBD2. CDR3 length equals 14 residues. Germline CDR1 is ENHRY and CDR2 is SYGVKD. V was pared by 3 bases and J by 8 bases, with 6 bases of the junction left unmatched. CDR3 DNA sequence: TGTGCCATCAGTGACAGCGGGGGCCGCTATGAGCAGTTCTTC. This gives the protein CAISDSGGRYEQFF.

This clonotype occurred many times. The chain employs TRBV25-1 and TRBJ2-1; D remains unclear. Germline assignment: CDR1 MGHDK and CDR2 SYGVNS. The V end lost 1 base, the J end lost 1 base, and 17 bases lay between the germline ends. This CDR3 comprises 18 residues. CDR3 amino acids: CASSEWLGPPGSYNEQFF. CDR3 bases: TGTGCCAGCAGTGAATGGTTAGGGCCGCCTGGATCCTACAATGAGCAGTTCTTC.

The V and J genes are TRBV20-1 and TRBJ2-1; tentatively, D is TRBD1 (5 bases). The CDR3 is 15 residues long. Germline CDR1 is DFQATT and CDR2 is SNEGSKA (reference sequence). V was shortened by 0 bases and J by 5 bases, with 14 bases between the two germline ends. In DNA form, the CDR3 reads TGCAGTGCTAGAGATTTTCAGGGCATAGACAATGAGCAGTTCTTC. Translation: CSARDFQGIDNEQFF.

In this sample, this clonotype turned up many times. Written as DNA, the CDR3 is TGTGCCAGCAGCGTAGGCCCTAACAGTGAAATGAACACTGAAGCTTTCTTT. The encoded protein is CASSVGPNSEMNTEAFF. This chain connects TRBV9 to TRBJ1-1; D is uncertain. From germline, CDR1 is SGDLS and CDR2 YYNGEE. The CDR3 is 17 amino acids. V shed 0 bases and J shed 0 bases, with 15 bases lying between them.

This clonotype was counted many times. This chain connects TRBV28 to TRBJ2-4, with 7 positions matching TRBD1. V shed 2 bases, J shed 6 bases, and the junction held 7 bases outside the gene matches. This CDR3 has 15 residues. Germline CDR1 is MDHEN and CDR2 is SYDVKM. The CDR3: CASSLTGQVINIQYF. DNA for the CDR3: TGTGCCAGCAGTTTAACCGGACAGGTCATAAACATTCAGTACTTC.

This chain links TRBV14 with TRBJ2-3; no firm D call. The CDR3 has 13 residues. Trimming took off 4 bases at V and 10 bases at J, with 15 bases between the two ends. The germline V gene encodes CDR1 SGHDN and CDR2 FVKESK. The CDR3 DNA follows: TGTGCCAGCAGCCCGACTCCTAGGGCGCCGCAGTATTTT. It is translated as CASSPTPRAPQYF. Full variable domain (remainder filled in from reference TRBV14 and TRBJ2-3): EAGVTQFPSHSVIEKGQTVTLRCDPISGHDNLYWYRRVMGKEIKFLLHFVKESKQDESGMPNNRFLAERTGGTYSTLKVQPAELEDSGVYFCASSPTPRAPQYFGPGTRLTVL.

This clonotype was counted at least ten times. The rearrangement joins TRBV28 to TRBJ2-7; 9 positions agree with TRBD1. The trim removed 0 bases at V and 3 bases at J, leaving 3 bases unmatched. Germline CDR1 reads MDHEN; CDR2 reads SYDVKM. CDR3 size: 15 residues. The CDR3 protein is CASSLWGTGNYEQYF. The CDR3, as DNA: TGTGCCAGCAGTTTATGGGGGACAGGGAACTACGAGCAGTACTTC.

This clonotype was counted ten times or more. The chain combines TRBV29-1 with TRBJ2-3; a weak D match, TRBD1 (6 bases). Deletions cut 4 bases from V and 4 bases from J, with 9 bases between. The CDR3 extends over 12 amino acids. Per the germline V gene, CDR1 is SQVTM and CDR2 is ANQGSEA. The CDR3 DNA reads TGCAGCGTTGCAACAGGGCCAGATACGCAGTATTTT. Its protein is CSVATGPDTQYF.

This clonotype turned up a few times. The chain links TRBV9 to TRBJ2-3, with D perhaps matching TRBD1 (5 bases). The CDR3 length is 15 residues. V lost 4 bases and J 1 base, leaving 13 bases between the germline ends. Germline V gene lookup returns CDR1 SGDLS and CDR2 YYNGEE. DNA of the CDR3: TGTGCCAGCAGCCAAGGACACGGAGGCACAGATACGCAGTATTTT. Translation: CASSQGHGGTDTQYF.

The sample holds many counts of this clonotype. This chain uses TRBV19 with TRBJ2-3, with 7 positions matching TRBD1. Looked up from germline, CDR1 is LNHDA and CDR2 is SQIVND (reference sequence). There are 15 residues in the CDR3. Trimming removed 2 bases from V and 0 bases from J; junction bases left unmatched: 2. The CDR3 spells CASSIRGPSTDTQYF. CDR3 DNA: TGTGCCAGTAGTATAAGGGGGCCTAGCACAGATACGCAGTATTTT.

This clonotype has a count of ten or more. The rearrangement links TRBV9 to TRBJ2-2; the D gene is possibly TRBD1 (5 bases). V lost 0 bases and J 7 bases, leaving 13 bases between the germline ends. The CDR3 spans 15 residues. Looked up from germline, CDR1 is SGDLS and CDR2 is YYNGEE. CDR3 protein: CASSVEAGLVGELFF. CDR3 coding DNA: TGTGCCAGCAGCGTAGAAGCAGGGCTAGTCGGGGAGCTGTTTTTT.